This is a list of T cell receptor beta chains from one sample in a study of blood T cells in healthy people across ages. TCRdb analysed the 5' RACE reads with MiXCR anew, one entry per CDR3 protein. In the table there are over 1.5 million distinct CDR3 sequences, just under 50% of which are singletons. Source material: blood. The receptors derive from a woman in her thirties or forties in good health. CDR3s include the opening cysteine and the closing phenylalanine or tryptophan. The order of the fields is D gene, V gene, J gene, clone size, CDR3 DNA, CDR3 protein. D genes are given only for firm matches. Some rows have no size entry. The others give once, few or many, or a class for an expanded clone.

NA,TRBV11-1,TRBJ2-7,NA,TGTGCCAGCAGCTCCTGGCAGGGTTCATACAATGAGCAGTACTTC,CASSSWQGSYNEQYF
TRBD1,TRBV5-5,TRBJ1-2,NA,TGTGCCAGCAGAGAAGGGACAGCTCCTAACTATGGCTACACCTTC,CASREGTAPNYGYTF
NA,TRBV12-3/TRBV12-4,TRBJ2-3,few,TGTGCCAGCAGTCCAGTGCGGGGATCAGATACGCAGTATTTT,CASSPVRGSDTQYF
NA,TRBV5-5,TRBJ2-7,NA,TGTGCCAGTCTAGGGGACTCCTACGAGCAGTACTTC,CASLGDSYEQYF
NA,TRBV3-1,TRBJ2-7,NA,TGTGCCAGCAGCCAAGATAGGGACACCCTATCCTACGAGCAGTACTTC,CASSQDRDTLSYEQYF
NA,TRBV7-2,TRBJ2-4,NA,TGTGCCAGCAGCTTGGTCCTGGGGAACATTCAGTACTTC,CASSLVLGNIQYF
TRBD1,TRBV29-1,TRBJ1-2,few,TGCAGCGTTGAAGACAACCGGGACAGGGGCAGATACACCTTC,CSVEDNRDRGRYTF
TRBD2,TRBV6-5,TRBJ2-2,NA,TGTGCCAGCAGTTACTCTATCGGGGGGTCTGCCGGGGAGCTGTTTTTT,CASSYSIGGSAGELFF
NA,TRBV3-1,TRBJ1-2,few,TGTGCCAGCAGCCGATTATTGAGCCACGGCTACACCTTC,CASSRLLSHGYTF
NA,TRBV20-1,TRBJ2-5,NA,TGCTGTGCTAGAGGGCGGGAGACCCAGTACTTC,CCARGRETQYF
NA,TRBV20-1,TRBJ2-5,few,TGCAGTGCGGCAGGTGGCGAGACCCAGTACTTC,CSAAGGETQYF
NA,TRBV24-1,TRBJ1-2,NA,TGTGCCACCAGTGGGTCGGGGTATGGCTACACCTTC,CATSGSGYGYTF
TRBD1,TRBV4-1,TRBJ1-4,NA,TGCGCCAGCAGCCAAGGACAGGGGGCTATTAATGAAAAACTGTTTTTT,CASSQGQGAINEKLFF
NA,TRBV20-1,TRBJ2-7,few,TGCAGTGCTGGGGGGCAGGAAGAATACGAGCAGTACTTC,CSAGGQEEYEQYF
NA,TRBV28,TRBJ2-1,NA,TGTGCCAGCACCATTCCTAGCTCCTACAATGAGCAGTTCTTC,CASTIPSSYNEQFF
NA,TRBV27,TRBJ2-7,NA,TGTGCCAGCAGTTCCCGGAGATTAGCCGAGCAGTACTTC,CASSSRRLAEQYF
NA,TRBV6-5,TRBJ2-1,NA,TGTGCCAGCAGTCGGACAGAGTACAATGAGCAGTTCTTC,CASSRTEYNEQFF
NA,TRBV9,TRBJ2-1,NA,TGTGCCAGCAGCGTAGAAATAGCGTACAATGAGCAGTTCTTC,CASSVEIAYNEQFF
NA,TRBV9,TRBJ2-3,NA,TGTGCCAGCACCCTCGCGAATGCAGATACGCAGTATTTT,CASTLANADTQYF
TRBD2,TRBV20-1,TRBJ2-5,once,TGCAGTGCCTGGACTAGCGGGGCCCAAGAGACCCAGTACTTC,CSAWTSGAQETQYF
TRBD2,TRBV4-3,TRBJ2-3,few,TGCGCCAGCAGCCAGACTCTAGCGGGGAGCACAGATACGCAGTATTTT,CASSQTLAGSTDTQYF
NA,TRBV12-3/TRBV12-4,TRBJ1-2,many,TGTGCCAGCAGCCGTGGACAGAACTATGGCTACACCTTC,CASSRGQNYGYTF
NA,TRBV20-1,TRBJ2-1,NA,TGCAGTGCTAGAGAGTTCCTAGCGACTGGAGAGACCCAGTTCTTC,CSAREFLATGETQFF
NA,TRBV3-1,TRBJ2-5,NA,TGTGCCAGCAGCCAAGATTGGCCAGGGAGAGAGACCCAGTACTTC,CASSQDWPGRETQYF
TRBD2,TRBV5-1,TRBJ2-3,once,TGCGCCAGCAGCCGGGGGGAGGCCACAGATACGCAGTATTTT,CASSRGEATDTQYF
NA,TRBV29-1,TRBJ2-5,NA,TGCAGCGTTGTGCCCGGACCGGAGACCCAGTACTTC,CSVVPGPETQYF
NA,TRBV7-2,TRBJ1-1,NA,TGTGCCAGCAGCTTAAATGAAGCTTTCTTT,CASSLNEAFF
NA,TRBV5-1,TRBJ2-1,few,TGCGCCAGCAGCTTGGGGGGCCGGGGGCATGAGCAGTTCTTC,CASSLGGRGHEQFF
NA,TRBV7-2,TRBJ2-1,few,TGTGCCAGCAGCCCGAAGTATGAGCAGTTCTTC,CASSPKYEQFF
TRBD2,TRBV20-1,TRBJ2-5,few,TGCAGTGCTAGAGGGGTGGGACTACTAGCAACCGATCAAGAGACCCAGTACTTC,CSARGVGLLATDQETQYF
NA,TRBV4-1,TRBJ2-6,NA,TGCGCCAGCAGCCGAGTCACCTCTGGGGCCAACGTCCTGACTTTC,CASSRVTSGANVLTF
NA,TRBV6-1,TRBJ1-1,once,TGTGCCAGCAGTGAAGGGCTGCGGACTGAAGCTTTCTTT,CASSEGLRTEAFF
NA,TRBV18,TRBJ1-2,NA,TGTGCCAGCTCACCAAAAGAGGTCTATGGCTACACCTTC,CASSPKEVYGYTF
NA,TRBV18,TRBJ2-5,NA,TGTGCCTGCTCACCGAAAGAGACCCAGTACTTC,CACSPKETQYF
NA,TRBV20-1,TRBJ2-5,NA,TGCAGTGCTAAGTTTGCAGGGGGGGAGACCCAGTACTTC,CSAKFAGGETQYF
NA,TRBV6-2/TRBV6-3,TRBJ1-5,NA,TGTGCCAGCAGTGATTCTGCGGAGTATAGCAATCAGCCCCAGCATTTT,CASSDSAEYSNQPQHF
NA,TRBV24-1,TRBJ2-2,NA,TGTGCCACCTCGTACTACACCGGGGAGCTGTTTTTT,CATSYYTGELFF
NA,TRBV6-2/TRBV6-3,TRBJ2-1,NA,TGTGCCAGCAGTGCCCAAATTGCCGGGACTGACAATGAGCAGTTCTTC,CASSAQIAGTDNEQFF
NA,TRBV4-1,TRBJ2-7,NA,TGCGCCAGCAGCCAAAGAGTAACGGGGTACGAGCAGTACTTC,CASSQRVTGYEQYF
NA,TRBV9,TRBJ2-1,NA,TGTGCCAGCAGCAGGGGGGCCGGTGCCATTGAGCAGTTCTTC,CASSRGAGAIEQFF
NA,TRBV9,TRBJ2-4,NA,TGTGCCAGCAGCGCGCAGACTGGATTAGCCAAAAACATTCAGTACTTC,CASSAQTGLAKNIQYF
TRBD1,TRBV28,TRBJ2-6,NA,TGTGCCAGCAGAGAGACAGGGGGGGGCTCTGGGGCCAACGTCCTGACTTTC,CASRETGGGSGANVLTF
TRBD2,TRBV4-1,TRBJ2-1,NA,TGCGCAAGCACTGGTGGGGGGCTAGCGGGGGGCGCCCGTAATAATGAGCAGTTCTTC,CASTGGGLAGGARNNEQFF
NA,TRBV4-1,TRBJ2-7,many,TGCGCCAGCAGCCAAGATTACTACGAGCAGTACTTC,CASSQDYYEQYF
TRBD1,TRBV7-9,TRBJ1-2,NA,TGTGCCAGCAGCTGGGACAGCCAGTATGGCTACACCTTC,CASSWDSQYGYTF
NA,TRBV27,TRBJ1-5,NA,TGTGCCAGCAGTTCTGGGTTTCAGCCCCAGCATTTT,CASSSGFQPQHF
TRBD2,TRBV7-7,TRBJ2-5,NA,TGTGCTAGCAGCTTAGTTGCGACTAGCGGAGAGACCCAGTACTTC,CASSLVATSGETQYF
NA,TRBV7-8,TRBJ1-1,NA,TGTGCCAGCAGCTTCCACAGGGAGTATGAAGCTTTCTTT,CASSFHREYEAFF
NA,TRBV20-1,TRBJ2-7,few,TGCAGTGCTGACTCATCCGGGACGGCGAGCTACGAGCAGTACTTC,CSADSSGTASYEQYF
NA,TRBV6-2/TRBV6-3,TRBJ2-7,NA,TGTGCCAGCAAAAGGGGAGGCGAGCAGTACTTC,CASKRGGEQYF
TRBD2,TRBV28,TRBJ2-1,NA,TGTGCCAGCACGGCGGGGACTAGGATCTACAATGAGCAGTTCTTC,CASTAGTRIYNEQFF
TRBD1,TRBV9,TRBJ1-4,NA,TGTGCCAGCAGCGTTCAGGGGGCTGGTCAAAAACTGTTTTTT,CASSVQGAGQKLFF
NA,TRBV7-2,TRBJ2-1,NA,TGTGCCAGCCCTTCCAGCGCGGGGTACGAATACAATGAGCAGTTCTTC,CASPSSAGYEYNEQFF